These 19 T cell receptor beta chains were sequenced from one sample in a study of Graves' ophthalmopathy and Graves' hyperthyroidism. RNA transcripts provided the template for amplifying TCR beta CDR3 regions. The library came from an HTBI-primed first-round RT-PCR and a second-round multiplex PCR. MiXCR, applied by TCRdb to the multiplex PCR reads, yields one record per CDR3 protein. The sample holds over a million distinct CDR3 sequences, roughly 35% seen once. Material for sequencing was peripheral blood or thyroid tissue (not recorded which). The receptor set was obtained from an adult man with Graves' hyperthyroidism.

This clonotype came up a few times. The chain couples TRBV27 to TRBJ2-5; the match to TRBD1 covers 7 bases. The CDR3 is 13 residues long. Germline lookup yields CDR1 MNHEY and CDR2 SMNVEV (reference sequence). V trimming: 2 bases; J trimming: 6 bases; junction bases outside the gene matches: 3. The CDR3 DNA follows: TGTGCCAGCAGTTTAACAGGGGCGAAGACCCAGTACTTC. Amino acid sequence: CASSLTGAKTQYF.

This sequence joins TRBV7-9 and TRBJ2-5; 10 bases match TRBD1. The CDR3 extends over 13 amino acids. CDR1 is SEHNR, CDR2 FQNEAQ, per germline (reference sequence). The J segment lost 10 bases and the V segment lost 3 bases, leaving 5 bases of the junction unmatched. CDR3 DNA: TGTGCCAGCAGCTTGGACAGGGGGTGGGACCAGTACTTC. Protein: CASSLDRGWDQYF.

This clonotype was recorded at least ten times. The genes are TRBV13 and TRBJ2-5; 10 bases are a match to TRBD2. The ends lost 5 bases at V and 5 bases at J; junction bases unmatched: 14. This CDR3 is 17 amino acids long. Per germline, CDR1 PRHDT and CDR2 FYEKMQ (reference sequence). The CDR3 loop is CASSGRTSGITVETQYF. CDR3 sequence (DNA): TGTGCCAGCAGCGGACGGACTAGCGGAATTACTGTGGAGACCCAGTACTTC.

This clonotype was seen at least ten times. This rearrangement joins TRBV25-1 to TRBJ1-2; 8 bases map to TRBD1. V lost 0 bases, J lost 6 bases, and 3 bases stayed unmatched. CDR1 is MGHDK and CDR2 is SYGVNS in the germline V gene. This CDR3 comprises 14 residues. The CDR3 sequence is CASSEYDRGHGYTF. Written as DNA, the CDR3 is TGTGCCAGCAGTGAATATGACAGGGGCCATGGCTACACCTTC.

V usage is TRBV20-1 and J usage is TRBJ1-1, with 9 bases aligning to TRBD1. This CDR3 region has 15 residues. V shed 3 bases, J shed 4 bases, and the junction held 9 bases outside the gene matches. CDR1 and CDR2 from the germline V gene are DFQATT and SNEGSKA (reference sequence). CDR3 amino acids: CSASPRDRVGTEAFF. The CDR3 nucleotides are TGCAGTGCTAGTCCCAGGGACAGGGTTGGCACTGAAGCTTTCTTT.

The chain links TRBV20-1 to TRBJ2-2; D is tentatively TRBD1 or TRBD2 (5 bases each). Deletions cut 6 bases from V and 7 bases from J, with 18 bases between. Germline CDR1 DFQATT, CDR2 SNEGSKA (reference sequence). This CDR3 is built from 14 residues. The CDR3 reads CSAQGAIKVGELFF. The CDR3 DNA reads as TGCAGTGCCCAGGGAGCGATAAAGGTCGGGGAGCTGTTTTTT.

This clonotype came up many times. In DNA form, the CDR3 reads TGTGCCATCATGGCCAGTACCCGCGCTGGGGAGACCCAGTACTTC. This sequence encodes CAIMASTRAGETQYF. This chain joins TRBV10-3 and TRBJ2-5; D not resolved. This CDR3 has 15 residues. The germline V and J ends were trimmed by 7 bases and 5 bases, with 20 bases remaining between them. Germline CDR1 ENHRY, CDR2 SYGVKD.

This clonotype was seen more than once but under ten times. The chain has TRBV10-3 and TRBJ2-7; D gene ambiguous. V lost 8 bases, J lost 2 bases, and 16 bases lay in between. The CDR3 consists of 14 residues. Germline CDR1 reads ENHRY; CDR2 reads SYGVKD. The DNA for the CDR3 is TGTGCCATCGCTATCCCGTGGCCCCCCTACGAGCAGTACTTC. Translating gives CAIAIPWPPYEQYF.

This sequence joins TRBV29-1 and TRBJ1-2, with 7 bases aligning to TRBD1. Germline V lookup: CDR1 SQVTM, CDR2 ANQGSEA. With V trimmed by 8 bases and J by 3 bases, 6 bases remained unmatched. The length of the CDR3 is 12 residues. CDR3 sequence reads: CSQPQGDYGYTF. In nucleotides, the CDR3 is TGCAGCCAACCTCAGGGGGACTATGGCTACACCTTC. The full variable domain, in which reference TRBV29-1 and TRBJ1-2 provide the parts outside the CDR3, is SAVISQKPSRDICQRGTSLTIQCQVDSQVTMMFWYRQQPGQSLTLIATANQGSEATYESGFVIDKFPISRPNLTFSTLTVSNMSPEDSSIYLCSQPQGDYGYTFGSGTRLTVV.

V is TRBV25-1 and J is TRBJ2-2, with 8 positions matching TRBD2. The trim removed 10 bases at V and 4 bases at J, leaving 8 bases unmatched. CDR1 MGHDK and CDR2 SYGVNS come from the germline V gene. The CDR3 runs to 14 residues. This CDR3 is CATTGTSPTGELFF. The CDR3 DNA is TGTGCCACCACCGGGACTAGTCCCACCGGGGAGCTGTTTTTT.

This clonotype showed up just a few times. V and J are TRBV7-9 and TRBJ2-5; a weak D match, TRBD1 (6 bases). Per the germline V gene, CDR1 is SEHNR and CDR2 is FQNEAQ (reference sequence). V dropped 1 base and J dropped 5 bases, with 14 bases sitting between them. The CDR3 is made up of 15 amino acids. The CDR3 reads CASSLEPGDGETQYF. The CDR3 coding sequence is TGTGCCAGCAGCTTAGAGCCAGGGGATGGGGAGACCCAGTACTTC. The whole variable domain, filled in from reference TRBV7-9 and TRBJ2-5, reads DTGVSQNPRHKITKRGQNVTFRCDPISEHNRLYWYRQTLGQGPEFLTYFQNEAQLEKSRLLSDRFSAERPKGSFSTLEIQRTEQGDSAMYLCASSLEPGDGETQYFGPGTRLLVL.

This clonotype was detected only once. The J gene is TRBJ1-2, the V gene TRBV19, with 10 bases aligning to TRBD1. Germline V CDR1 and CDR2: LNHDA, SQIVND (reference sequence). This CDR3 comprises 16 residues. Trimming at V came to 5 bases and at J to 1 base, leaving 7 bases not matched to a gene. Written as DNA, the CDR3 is TGTGCCAGTAGTTCTACCGGGACAGGGGATAACTATGGCTACACCTTC. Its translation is CASSSTGTGDNYGYTF.

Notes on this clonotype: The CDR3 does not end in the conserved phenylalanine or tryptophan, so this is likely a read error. The CDR3 protein is CASSQTGEGYTL. CDR3 DNA: TGTGCCAGCAGTCAAACAGGGGAAGGCTACACCCTC. The genes are TRBV28 and TRBJ1-2; 7 positions match TRBD1. This CDR3 contains 12 residues. Per germline, CDR1 MDHEN and CDR2 SYDVKM. V gave up 5 bases and J gave up 8 bases; unmatched junction bases: 5.

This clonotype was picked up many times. This chain's CDR3 is CASSRGQAALGQPQHF. The CDR3 bases are TGTGCCAGCAGCCGAGGACAGGCGGCTTTGGGTCAGCCCCAGCATTTT. This chain connects TRBV7-8 to TRBJ1-5; 7 bases fit TRBD1. CDR3 length: 16 amino acids. Germline V gene sequence: CDR1 SGHVS, CDR2 FQNEAQ. V shed 5 bases, J shed 6 bases, and the junction held 13 bases outside the gene matches.

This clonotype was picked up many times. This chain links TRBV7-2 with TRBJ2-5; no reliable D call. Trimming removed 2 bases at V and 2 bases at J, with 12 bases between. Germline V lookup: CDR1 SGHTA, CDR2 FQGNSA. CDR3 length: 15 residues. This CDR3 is CASSLIARYQETQYF. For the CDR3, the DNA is TGTGCCAGCAGCTTAATCGCGCGGTATCAAGAGACCCAGTACTTC. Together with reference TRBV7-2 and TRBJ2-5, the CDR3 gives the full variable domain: GAGVSQSPSNKVTEKGKDVELRCDPISGHTALYWYRQSLGQGLEFLIYFQGNSAPDKSGLPSDRFSAERTGGSVSTLTIQRTQQEDSAVYLCASSLIARYQETQYFGPGTRLLVL.

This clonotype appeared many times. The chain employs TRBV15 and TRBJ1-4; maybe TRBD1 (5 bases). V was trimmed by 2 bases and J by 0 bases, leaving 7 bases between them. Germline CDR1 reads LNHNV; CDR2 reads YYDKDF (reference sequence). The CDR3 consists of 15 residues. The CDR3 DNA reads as TGTGCCACCAGCAGAAGACAGACAACTAATGAAAAACTGTTTTTT. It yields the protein CATSRRQTTNEKLFF. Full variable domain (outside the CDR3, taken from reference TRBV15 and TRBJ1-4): DAMVIQNPRYQVTQFGKPVTLSCSQTLNHNVMYWYQQKSSQAPKLLFHYYDKDFNNEADTPDNFQSRRPNTSFCFLDIRSPGLGDTAMYLCATSRRQTTNEKLFFGSGTQLSVL.

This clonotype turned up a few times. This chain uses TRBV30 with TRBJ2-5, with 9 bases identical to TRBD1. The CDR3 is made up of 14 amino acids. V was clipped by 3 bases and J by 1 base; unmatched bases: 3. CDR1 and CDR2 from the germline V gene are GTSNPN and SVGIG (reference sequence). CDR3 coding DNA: TGTGCCTGGAGGGGGGACAGGGCCCAAGAGACCCAGTACTTC. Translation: CAWRGDRAQETQYF.

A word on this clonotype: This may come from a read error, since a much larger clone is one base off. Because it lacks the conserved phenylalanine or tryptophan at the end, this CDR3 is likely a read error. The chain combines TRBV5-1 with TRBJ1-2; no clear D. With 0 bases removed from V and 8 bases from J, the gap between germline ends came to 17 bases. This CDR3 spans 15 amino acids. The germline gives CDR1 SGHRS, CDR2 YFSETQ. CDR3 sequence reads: CASSLEGISTRGYTS. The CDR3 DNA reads TGCGCCAGCAGCTTGGAGGGTATTTCAACCCGGGGCTACACCTCC.

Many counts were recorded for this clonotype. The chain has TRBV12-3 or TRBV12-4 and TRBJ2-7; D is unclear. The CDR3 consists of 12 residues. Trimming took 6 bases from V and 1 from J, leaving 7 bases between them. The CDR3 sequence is CASRKLSYEQYF. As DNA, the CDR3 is TGTGCCAGCAGAAAGCTGTCCTACGAGCAGTACTTC.